This T cell receptor beta chain comes out of a study of beta chain features in type 1 diabetes. Study outcomes and limitations: Overrepresentation of cells with high TCR expression could result from cDNA sequencing.

Since all of the isolated RNA was reverse transcribed, expressed TCRB transcripts were what got sequenced. Assay: immunoSEQ multiplex PCR; the TCRdb copy retains only in-frame clones and omits some. Of 300,000 to 450,000 clones listed, around 13% are singletons. With 3 bases removed from V and 3 bases from J, the gap between germline ends came to 9 bases. The CDR3 has 13 amino acids. Germline-derived CDR1 and CDR2 are SGDLS and YYNGEE. Notes on this clone: As yet, its antigen is unknown.

The V call is TRBV9, the J call TRBJ1-1, with D maybe TRBD1 (5 bases). The TCR sequence derives from a man aged 18 to 30 in good health. Sequences were obtained from naive CD4+ T cells from blood. DNA of the CDR3: TGTGCCAGCAGCGAAACAGGCCACACTGAAGCTTTCTTT. Translation gives CASSETGHTEAFF.